This T cell receptor beta chain was captured in a study of shared clonotypes between healthy human individuals. The length of the CDR3 is 15 residues. The J segment lost 5 bases and the V segment lost 5 bases, leaving 13 bases of the junction unmatched. Germline V gives CDR1 SGHRS, CDR2 YFSETQ. TCRdb's table, derived via immunoSEQ multiplex PCR, lists solely in-frame clones and lacks some. The data hold hundreds of thousands of clones, with 75% to 85% observed a single time. The chain joins TRBV5-1 to TRBJ2-7, with 7 positions matching TRBD1. This receptor was taken from a woman in her 40s in good health. Some clones in this sample may be carry-over from other donors' samples. The sample comprised PBMCs. CDR3 amino acids: CASSGLETGLNEQYF. CDR3 nucleotide sequence: TGCGCCAGCAGTGGCCTCGAGACAGGGCTTAACGAGCAGTACTTC.